The 11 T cell receptor beta chains below all came from one sample that was sequenced in a study of human T cells and chemical hapten exposure. TCRdb re-analysed the RACE reads in MiXCR, keeping a single row per CDR3 protein. The sample includes some 38,000 distinct CDR3 sequences, less than 9% of them seen just once. The time point: pre-sensitization, week 0. As to treatment: therapeutic diphenylcyclopropenone sensitization with weekly scalp DPC. The sample here was whole blood, taken in connection with sensitization to the hapten diphenylcyclopropenone (DPC). Receptors were obtained from a woman aged 50 to 65 with alopecia areata. Some clones in this sample may be carry-over from other donors' samples.

This clonotype was seen ten or more times. The chain employs TRBV29-1 and TRBJ2-1; D is possibly TRBD1 (5 bases). The CDR3 has 15 amino acids. V dropped 4 bases and J dropped 5 bases, with 18 bases sitting between them. From germline, CDR1 is SQVTM and CDR2 ANQGSEA. For the CDR3, the DNA is TGCAGCGTTGTGATTGGCCAGGGTTTACACAATGAGCAGTTCTTC. Its translation: CSVVIGQGLHNEQFF.

The rearrangement uses TRBV28 and TRBJ2-7, with D perhaps assigned TRBD1 or TRBD2 (6 bases each). Trimming took off 6 bases at V and 7 bases at J, with 22 bases between the two ends. Germline V gives CDR1 MDHEN, CDR2 SYDVKM. The CDR3 is made up of 15 amino acids. Written as DNA, the CDR3 is TGTGCCAGCAGCCCTCAGGGGACTGCCGGCGGAGAGCAGTACTTC. It is translated as CASSPQGTAGGEQYF.

The table lists this clonotype with a few counts. The chain joins TRBV18 to TRBJ1-5; D unclear. Germline CDR1 is KGHSH and CDR2 is LQKENI. The CDR3 is 16 amino acids. Between the trimmed V and J ends, which lost 6 bases and 7 bases, there was a span of 22 bases. The CDR3: CASSRTSVQGGQPQHF. In DNA, the CDR3 is TGTGCCAGCTCCCGTACGTCTGTGCAAGGAGGACAGCCCCAGCATTTT.

In this sample, this clonotype turned up many times. The V and J genes are TRBV11-2 and TRBJ2-1; D possibly corresponds to TRBD1 (5 bases). Germline V gene data show CDR1 as SGHAT and CDR2 as FQNNGV. The CDR3 spans 13 residues. V dropped 1 base and J dropped 4 bases, with 5 bases sitting between them. The CDR3 region is CASSLGTYNEQFF. In DNA, the CDR3 is TGTGCCAGCAGCTTAGGGACATACAATGAGCAGTTCTTC.

This clonotype was counted a few times. The rearrangement joins TRBV29-1 to TRBJ1-5; D remains ambiguous. Trimming left V 4 bases short and J 2 bases short, with 12 bases between. The germline CDR1 and CDR2 sequences are SQVTM and ANQGSEA. This CDR3 is built from 14 residues. The CDR3 loop reads CSVGPGGGNQPQHF. For the CDR3, the DNA is TGCAGCGTTGGACCGGGAGGAGGCAATCAGCCCCAGCATTTT.

The table lists this clonotype with a few counts. The J gene is TRBJ2-7, the V gene TRBV4-2, with TRBD1 as a possible D gene (6 bases). The CDR3 is 16 residues long. The V end was cut by 0 bases, the J end by 1 base, with 13 bases between. CDR1 LGHNA and CDR2 YNFKEQ come from the germline V gene. The CDR3 region has the DNA TGTGCCAGCAGCCAAGAAGTGGCCAGGGGTTCCTACGAGCAGTACTTC. Protein product: CASSQEVARGSYEQYF.

This clonotype was counted many times. V is TRBV5-1 and J is TRBJ2-5, with D hard to call. From germline, CDR1 is SGHRS and CDR2 YFSETQ. The CDR3 extends over 14 amino acids. With 0 bases removed from V and 5 bases from J, the gap between germline ends came to 11 bases. The CDR3 region has the DNA TGCGCCAGCAGCTTGGCCAAGGCCGGGGAGACCCAGTACTTC. It encodes CASSLAKAGETQYF.

This clonotype has ten or more counts. The V gene is TRBV12-3 or TRBV12-4, the J gene TRBJ1-2; D is unclear. This CDR3 region has 15 residues. Between the trimmed V and J ends, which lost 7 bases and 4 bases, there was a span of 19 bases. CDR3 DNA: TGTGCCAGCACCCTCCTCCCAGCGGGTGCCTATGGCTACACCTTC. Protein sequence: CASTLLPAGAYGYTF.

This clonotype was picked up many times. The rearrangement uses TRBV5-1 and TRBJ2-5; D might be TRBD1 or TRBD2, each matching 5 bases. The CDR3 loop spans 13 amino acids. Trimming stripped 4 bases from V and 5 bases from J, with 12 bases between. Germline CDR1 SGHRS, CDR2 YFSETQ. CDR3 sequence (DNA): TGCGCCAGCAGCCCCCTGGGGACGGAGACCCAGTACTTC. Residues: CASSPLGTETQYF.

This clonotype has at least ten counts. This chain joins TRBV4-1 and TRBJ2-5, with TRBD2 as a possible D gene (6 bases). CDR1 MGHRA and CDR2 YSYEKL come from the germline V gene. The V end lost 1 base, the J end lost 1 base, and 10 bases lay between the germline ends. The CDR3 is made up of 15 amino acids. The CDR3 loop is CASSQGGVLQETQYF. DNA of the CDR3: TGCGCCAGCAGCCAAGGGGGGGTCCTCCAAGAGACCCAGTACTTC.

The chain carries TRBV3-1 and TRBJ1-1; D is uncertain. Trimming took off 2 bases at V and 4 bases at J, with 11 bases between the two ends. The germline CDR1 and CDR2 sequences are LGHDT and YNNKEL (reference sequence). The CDR3 consists of 14 residues. The DNA of the CDR3 is TGTGCCAGCAGCCAACAGGCCGTGACCACTGAAGCTTTCTTT. This translates into CASSQQAVTTEAFF. Complete variable domain (other parts from reference TRBV3-1 and TRBJ1-1): DTAVSQTPKYLVTQMGNDKSIKCEQNLGHDTMYWYKQDSKKFLKIMFSYNNKELIINETVPNRFSPKSPDKAHLNLHINSLELGDSAVYFCASSQQAVTTEAFFGQGTRLTVV.